The 23 T cell receptor beta chains reported below all come from one sample, sequenced in a study. From the 5' RACE reads, TCRdb called clonotypes with MiXCR, one entry per CDR3 protein. The table shows roughly 50,000 distinct CDR3 sequences, with 17% occurring only once. What was sequenced was naive CD4+ T cells sorted from blood. Subset of the sample: naive CD4+ T cells, CD4+CD45RA+CD25-. Receptors originate from a female donor with breast cancer.

This clonotype was detected a few times. V is TRBV20-1 and J is TRBJ2-2; 8 bases fit TRBD1. J gave up 4 bases and V 1 base, and 5 bases lay outside the gene matches. The CDR3 extends over 15 amino acids. Germline assignment: CDR1 DFQATT and CDR2 SNEGSKA (reference sequence). DNA for the CDR3: TGCAGTGCTAGAGCCCGGGACAGGCCCACCGGGGAGCTGTTTTTT. Translated, it gives CSARARDRPTGELFF.

The rearrangement links TRBV7-9 to TRBJ2-3; D is ambiguous. CDR1 and CDR2 (germline): SEHNR, FQNEAQ (reference sequence). Trimming pared 5 bases from V and 4 bases from J, leaving 16 bases between. This CDR3 has 15 amino acids. The CDR3 bases are TGTGCCAGCAGCCCCTCGGGCAACGCCGCAGATACGCAGTATTTT. Protein product: CASSPSGNAADTQYF.

The genes are TRBV20-1 and TRBJ2-3, with 8 bases matching TRBD2. The V gene's germline CDR1 is DFQATT and CDR2 SNEGSKA (reference sequence). This CDR3 is 15 amino acids long. With 3 bases clipped from V and 5 bases from J, the junction kept 10 bases outside the gene matches. CDR3 sequence reads: CSASSGRGTKDTQYF. CDR3 sequence (DNA): TGCAGTGCTAGTTCCGGGAGGGGGACTAAAGATACGCAGTATTTT.

The rearrangement uses TRBV11-2 and TRBJ1-6, with 8 bases fitting TRBD1. The germline CDR1 and CDR2 sequences are SGHAT and FQNNGV. After removal of 8 bases from V and 8 bases from J, the junction contained 11 bases not matched to a gene. The CDR3 is 15 amino acids. CDR3 in amino acids: CASARTGNRDSPLHF. CDR3 DNA: TGTGCCAGCGCCCGGACAGGGAATAGGGATTCACCCCTCCACTTT.

This clonotype has more than one count but fewer than ten. This chain connects TRBV7-3 to TRBJ2-3, with TRBD2 matching 8 bases. The CDR3 has 15 amino acids. Per germline, CDR1 SGHTA and CDR2 FQGTGA. V lost 6 bases and J lost 4; bases outside the gene matches: 9. The CDR3: CASRSSGGTADTQYF. CDR3 in DNA: TGTGCCAGCAGGTCGAGCGGGGGAACAGCAGATACGCAGTATTTT.

This clonotype came up many times. This chain connects TRBV7-3 to TRBJ1-6; tentative D call: TRBD1 (5 bases). The CDR3 covers 16 residues. Germline CDR1 is SGHTA and CDR2 is FQGTGA. Trimming took 5 bases from V and 7 from J, leaving 18 bases between them. The CDR3 sequence is CASSVSGNSVNSPLHF. The CDR3 nucleotides are TGTGCCAGCAGCGTATCAGGGAATTCCGTCAATTCACCCCTCCACTTT.

The V and J genes are TRBV7-9 and TRBJ2-2; 7 bases line up with TRBD1. Germline V lookup: CDR1 SEHNR, CDR2 FQNEAQ (reference sequence). This CDR3 spans 15 amino acids. The ends lost 6 bases at V and 3 bases at J; junction bases unmatched: 7. CDR3 amino acids: CASSILTGDTGELFF. The CDR3 nucleotides read TGTGCCAGCAGTATTTTAACAGGGGACACCGGGGAGCTGTTTTTT.

This clonotype is categorized as medium-sized. This chain links TRBV7-2 with TRBJ2-3; D is unresolved. Per the germline V gene, CDR1 is SGHTA and CDR2 is FQGNSA. CDR3 size: 13 residues. Trimming removed 5 bases from V and 2 bases from J, with 8 bases in between. The CDR3 sequence is CASSPPSTDTQYF. The CDR3 DNA reads TGTGCCAGCAGCCCCCCGTCCACAGATACGCAGTATTTT.

This clonotype was seen only a few times. The chain couples TRBV7-9 to TRBJ2-2; D is undetermined. V lost 3 bases, J lost 2 bases, and 10 bases lay in between. Germline V lookup: CDR1 SEHNR, CDR2 FQNEAQ (reference sequence). CDR3 size: 15 residues. This CDR3 reads CASSLTRLNTGELFF. DNA of the CDR3: TGTGCCAGCAGCTTGACCAGACTCAACACCGGGGAGCTGTTTTTT.

This clonotype was observed a handful of times. This chain connects TRBV20-1 to TRBJ1-2; TRBD1 is a possible D gene (5 bases). The germline V and J ends were trimmed by 1 base and 4 bases, with 7 bases remaining between them. The CDR3 sequence is 12 residues long. The germline V gene encodes CDR1 DFQATT and CDR2 SNEGSKA (reference sequence). CDR3 in DNA: TGCAGTGCTAGAGCAGGGACCTATGGCTACACCTTC. Protein: CSARAGTYGYTF.

V is TRBV7-2 and J is TRBJ2-2, with D unresolved. V shed 6 bases and J shed 4 bases, with 12 bases lying between them. The V gene's germline CDR1 is SGHTA and CDR2 FQGNSA. This CDR3 comprises 14 residues. This CDR3 is CASRPLSITGELFF. Written as DNA, the CDR3 is TGTGCCAGCAGACCCCTCTCGATCACCGGGGAGCTGTTTTTT.

V gene TRBV6-2 or TRBV6-3 combines with J gene TRBJ1-1, with 10 bases that match TRBD1. Germline V gene lookup returns CDR1 MNHEY and CDR2 SVGEGT. CDR3 size: 14 residues. V shed 8 bases and J 5 bases; nucleotides not matched to a gene: 8. For the CDR3, the DNA is TGTGCCAGCGGAAGACAGGGGGCAAGGACTGAAGCTTTCTTT. Protein sequence: CASGRQGARTEAFF.

This clonotype was counted between two and nine times. The CDR3 sequence: CASSHGLAGGSGELFF. The CDR3 nucleotides read TGCGCCAGCAGCCACGGACTAGCGGGAGGGTCCGGGGAGCTGTTTTTT. The genes are TRBV5-1 and TRBJ2-2; 15 bases are a match to TRBD2. Germline-derived CDR1 and CDR2 are SGHRS and YFSETQ. This CDR3 region has 16 residues. The V and J ends lost 4 bases and 6 bases, in that order; junction bases with no gene match: 4.

This clonotype was counted a few times. The CDR3 region is CASSANNRGEDTQYF. The DNA of the CDR3 is TGTGCCAGCAGCGCAAATAACAGGGGGGAAGATACGCAGTATTTT. The chain recombines TRBV9 with TRBJ2-3; 8 nucleotides line up with TRBD1. Germline trimming cut 3 bases from V and 5 bases from J; bases unmatched to any gene: 8. The CDR3 contains 15 residues. Germline CDR1 reads SGDLS; CDR2 reads YYNGEE. Variable domain in full (rest from reference TRBV9 and TRBJ2-3): DSGVTQTPKHLITATGQRVTLRCSPRSGDLSVYWYQQSLDQGLQFLIQYYNGEERAKGNILERFSAQQFPDLHSELNLSSLELGDSALYFCASSANNRGEDTQYFGPGTRLTVL.

On this clonotype: Relative to the germline gene, one junction end is altered; a read error may explain this. The rearrangement links TRBV12-3 or TRBV12-4 to TRBJ2-2; D remains unclear. The CDR3 contains 15 residues. The CDR3 sequence: CTSNNHGSSSRELFF. The CDR3 DNA is TGTACCAGCAACAACCACGGGTCTTCCTCACGGGAGCTGTTTTTT.

This clonotype has only a few counts. The gene calls are TRBV15 and TRBJ2-3, with 8 bases matching TRBD2. V shed 0 bases, J shed 2 bases, and the junction held 19 bases outside the gene matches. This CDR3 contains 21 residues. CDR1 LNHNV and CDR2 YYDKDF come from the germline V gene (reference sequence). This chain's CDR3 is CATSRDTIKGRLAGFTDTQYF. DNA of the CDR3: TGTGCCACCAGCAGAGATACGATTAAAGGAAGGCTAGCGGGCTTCACAGATACGCAGTATTTT.

V gene TRBV14 combines with J gene TRBJ2-1, with 7 bases fitting TRBD1. The germline V gene has CDR1 SGHDN and CDR2 FVKESK. The CDR3 has 16 amino acids. The junction had 12 bases not matched to a gene; V was cut back by 6 bases and J by 4 bases. The DNA of the CDR3 is TGTGCCAGCAGTGCCCGAGGGGGACAGAATTACAATGAGCAGTTCTTC. This gives the protein CASSARGGQNYNEQFF.

Details on this clonotype: Being one base from a much bigger clone, this may be a read error. The gene calls are TRBV5-1 and TRBJ2-7; tentatively, D is TRBD1 or TRBD2 (5 bases each). This CDR3 comprises 14 residues. Germline values: CDR1 SGHRS, CDR2 YFSETQ. As DNA, the CDR3 is TGCGCCAGCAGCTTGGAAAACCGGGGCGACGAGCAGCACTTC. Translating gives CASSLENRGDEQHF.

The chain uses TRBV28 and TRBJ1-1; D not certain. With 1 base removed from V and 6 bases from J, the gap between germline ends came to 9 bases. The CDR3 length is 13 residues. The germline gives CDR1 MDHEN, CDR2 SYDVKM. The CDR3 protein is CASSLFGNAEAFF. The CDR3 region has the DNA TGTGCCAGCAGTTTATTCGGTAACGCTGAAGCTTTCTTT.

V and J are TRBV4-3 and TRBJ2-1, with D perhaps TRBD2 (6 bases). Germline V lookup: CDR1 LGHNA, CDR2 YSLEER. With 2 bases removed from V and 6 bases from J, the gap between germline ends came to 17 bases. The CDR3 totals 16 residues. CDR3 in amino acids: CASSQLASQGFNEQFF. DNA for the CDR3: TGCGCCAGCAGCCAACTAGCGTCCCAAGGTTTCAATGAGCAGTTCTTC.

In the case of this clonotype: A much larger clonotype is one base distant, so this may be a read error. This sequence joins TRBV20-1 and TRBJ2-1, with D perhaps matching TRBD2 (6 bases). CDR1 and CDR2 (germline): DFQATT, SNEGSKA (reference sequence). This CDR3 has 16 residues. Trimming shortened V by 3 bases and J by 5 bases, and 20 bases separated the two germline ends. CDR3 in amino acids: CSASKPRGLVNNEQFF. The CDR3 nucleotides are TGCAGTGCTAGCAAGCCTAGGGGACTCGTTAACAATGAGCAGTTCTTC.

Details on this clonotype: A read error may explain this, as a much larger clone is one base away. This chain connects TRBV7-2 to TRBJ1-1, with a possible D match to TRBD1 (5 bases). CDR3 length: 14 residues. The ends were cut back, 3 bases at V and 4 bases at J, with 12 bases in the middle. Germline V gene lookup returns CDR1 SGHTA and CDR2 FQGNSA. The CDR3 protein is CASSLGRRVTEAFF. The DNA of the CDR3 is TGTGCCAGCAGCTTGGGACGGCGGGTCACTGAAGCTTTCTTT.

This clonotype was detected only a few times. This chain connects TRBV20-1 to TRBJ1-6, with 9 positions matching TRBD1. This CDR3 spans 16 amino acids. Germline V gene sequence: CDR1 DFQATT, CDR2 SNEGSKA (reference sequence). V trimming: 0 bases; J trimming: 10 bases; junction bases outside the gene matches: 10. In nucleotides, the CDR3 is TGCAGTGCTAGAGATTCAGACCCACAGGGGGCGTCACCCCTCCACTTT. Translation: CSARDSDPQGASPLHF.